Following are 26 T cell receptor beta chains from one sample sequenced in a study of cytomegalovirus exposure and HLA in healthy donors. With 60 Vbeta and 13 Jbeta primers, the PCR was carried out. Libraries were prepared by immunoSEQ multiplex PCR; TCRdb keeps only in-frame clonotypes and omits some of them. The sample comprises approximately 160,000 clones, 77% of which are singletons, and roughly 7.4% rests with the top ten. The sequenced sample was PBMCs. The receptors shown here come from a male donor in good health and CMV-seropositive.

This clone was picked up one time. The chain couples TRBV9 to TRBJ2-7, with a tentative D call TRBD2 (6 bases). V lost 0 bases and J lost 2, with 6 bases in between. The germline gives CDR1 SGDLS, CDR2 YYNGEE. The length of the CDR3 is 13 residues. The CDR3 DNA sequence: TGTGCCAGCAGCGTAGGGGAGGCCTACGAGCAGTACTTC. Its protein product is CASSVGEAYEQYF.

In its sample, this clone was seen once. The chain combines TRBV6-5 with TRBJ2-1; 7 bases align to TRBD2. J lost 8 bases, V lost 6 bases, and 7 bases had no gene match. CDR1 MNHEY and CDR2 SVGAGI come from the germline V gene. The CDR3 contains 13 residues. In DNA, the CDR3 is TGTGCCAGCAGCCGTGGACTAGAAGATGAGCAGTTCTTC. Protein: CASSRGLEDEQFF.

The chain has TRBV27 and TRBJ2-1, with unresolved D. Germline CDR1 is MNHEY and CDR2 is SMNVEV (reference sequence). There are 13 residues in the CDR3. Trimming shortened V by 5 bases and J by 0 bases, and 5 bases separated the two germline ends. For the CDR3, the DNA is TGTGCCAGCAGTCGGGTCTCCTACAATGAGCAGTTCTTC. The encoded protein is CASSRVSYNEQFF.

The rearrangement uses TRBV7-2 and TRBJ1-5, with D maybe TRBD1 (5 bases). Germline CDR1 reads SGHTA; CDR2 reads FQGNSA. The ends were cut back, 5 bases at V and 1 base at J, with 9 bases in the middle. The CDR3 totals 14 residues. The chain's CDR3 is CASSPGLSNQPQHF. The DNA of the CDR3 is TGTGCCAGCAGCCCAGGGTTGAGCAATCAGCCCCAGCATTTT.

The chain combines TRBV5-4 with TRBJ2-3, with 12 bases that match TRBD1. Unmatched junction bases numbered 3, after V lost 5 bases and J lost 2 bases. Germline V gene lookup returns CDR1 SGHNT and CDR2 YYREEE (reference sequence). This CDR3 is 15 amino acids long. DNA of the CDR3: TGTGCCAGCAGTTCGGGACAGGGGGCCACAGATACGCAGTATTTT. Its protein product is CASSSGQGATDTQYF.

The chain combines TRBV9 with TRBJ1-1; D remains ambiguous. V lost 4 bases, J lost 2 bases, and 18 bases lay in between. Germline CDR1 and CDR2: SGDLS and YYNGEE. This CDR3 has 16 residues. DNA of the CDR3: TGTGCCAGCAGCCCTCCCGCCCCACAAACCAACACTGAAGCTTTCTTT. Its protein is CASSPPAPQTNTEAFF.

The rearrangement uses TRBV12-5 and TRBJ1-1; TRBD1 matches 9 bases. CDR1 is LGHNT, CDR2 FRNRAP, per germline. Trimming removed 0 bases from V and 0 bases from J; junction bases left unmatched: 5. This CDR3 contains 17 residues. The CDR3 here is CASGLVRTGEMNTEAFF. The CDR3 DNA follows: TGTGCTAGTGGTTTGGTGCGGACAGGGGAGATGAACACTGAAGCTTTCTTT.

This sequence joins TRBV10-1 and TRBJ2-1, with a tentative D call TRBD2 (5 bases). The CDR3 is made up of 15 amino acids. Deletions cut 5 bases from V and 4 bases from J, with 15 bases between. The germline V gene encodes CDR1 WNHNN and CDR2 SYGVQD (reference sequence). The CDR3 DNA reads TGCGCCAGCAGTCCCAGCAGGACGGGGTACAATGAGCAGTTCTTC. Protein product: CASSPSRTGYNEQFF.

The chain uses TRBV9 and TRBJ1-1; no clear D. Germline assignment: CDR1 SGDLS and CDR2 YYNGEE. CDR3 length equals 13 residues. Deletions cut 3 bases from V and 10 bases from J, with 16 bases between. CDR3 in amino acids: CASSARDSGIAFF. For the CDR3, the DNA is TGTGCCAGCAGCGCCCGCGACTCCGGAATAGCTTTCTTT. The whole variable domain, filled in from reference TRBV9 and TRBJ1-1, reads DSGVTQTPKHLITATGQRVTLRCSPRSGDLSVYWYQQSLDQGLQFLIQYYNGEERAKGNILERFSAQQFPDLHSELNLSSLELGDSALYFCASSARDSGIAFFGQGTRLTVV.

The chain links TRBV27 to TRBJ1-2; a possible D gene is TRBD1 (5 bases). From germline, CDR1 is MNHEY and CDR2 SMNVEV (reference sequence). Between the trimmed V and J ends, which lost 0 bases and 8 bases, there was a span of 13 bases. The CDR3 totals 14 residues. CDR3 DNA sequence: TGTGCCAGCAGTTTATCGCGGGGGGGGTTAGGCTACACCTTC. Translation: CASSLSRGGLGYTF.

This sequence joins TRBV7-3 and TRBJ2-1; 12 positions agree with TRBD2. The CDR3 extends over 16 amino acids. Per the germline V gene, CDR1 is SGHTA and CDR2 is FQGTGA. V was clipped by 5 bases and J by 7 bases; unmatched bases: 9. CDR3 region: CASSPLAGGAANEQFF. CDR3 sequence (DNA): TGTGCCAGCAGCCCTCTAGCGGGGGGGGCTGCAAATGAGCAGTTCTTC.

The chain is built from TRBV7-3 and TRBJ2-5; 8 bases map to TRBD1. The CDR3 sequence is 15 residues long. J was trimmed by 2 bases and V by 3 bases; bases with no gene match: 5. Germline V gene data show CDR1 as SGHTA and CDR2 as FQGTGA. The CDR3 region is CASSLGTGQQETQYF. The CDR3 nucleotides read TGTGCCAGCAGCTTGGGGACAGGACAGCAAGAGACCCAGTACTTC.

The gene calls are TRBV5-1 and TRBJ2-5, with 11 bases identical to TRBD2. With 7 bases clipped from V and 4 bases from J, the junction kept 12 bases outside the gene matches. From germline, CDR1 is SGHRS and CDR2 YFSETQ. The CDR3 sequence is 16 residues long. The CDR3 region is CASHPGGSGGAETQYF. The CDR3 DNA sequence: TGCGCCAGCCACCCCGGGGGTAGCGGGGGGGCAGAGACCCAGTACTTC.

The chain joins TRBV7-9 to TRBJ1-1; D is unclear. Trimming shortened V by 8 bases and J by 3 bases, and 7 bases separated the two germline ends. The CDR3 totals 11 residues. The germline V gene encodes CDR1 SEHNR and CDR2 FQNEAQ (reference sequence). CDR3: CASREDTEAFF. The CDR3 DNA reads as TGTGCCAGCCGCGAGGACACTGAAGCTTTCTTT.

J is TRBJ2-1 and V is TRBV4-2; a possible D gene is TRBD1 (6 bases). Trimming removed 0 bases from V and 8 bases from J, with 17 bases in between. This CDR3 has 16 amino acids. Looked up from germline, CDR1 is LGHNA and CDR2 is YNFKEQ. CDR3 DNA sequence: TGTGCCAGCAGCCAAGAACAGGGTTATTCATTGGATGAGCAGTTCTTC. Amino acid sequence: CASSQEQGYSLDEQFF.

This clone was detected a few times. V gene TRBV6-5 combines with J gene TRBJ1-6; 12 bases fit TRBD1. After removal of 2 bases from V and 16 bases from J, the junction contained 9 bases not matched to a gene. CDR1 and CDR2 (germline): MNHEY, SVGAGI. This CDR3 contains 15 residues. This CDR3 reads CASSYGGQGATGLHF. The CDR3 region has the DNA TGTGCCAGCAGTTACGGGGGACAGGGGGCCACTGGACTCCACTTT.

This clone has only one observation. This chain uses TRBV4-3 with TRBJ2-5; perhaps TRBD2 as D (6 bases). This CDR3 is built from 15 residues. CDR1 and CDR2 (germline): LGHNA, YSLEER. V gave up 1 base and J gave up 5 bases, with 14 bases separating them. CDR3 in amino acids: CASSQVRGSGETQYF. The CDR3 region has the DNA TGCGCCAGCAGCCAAGTTCGGGGGTCAGGGGAGACCCAGTACTTC.

This clone was seen a few times. V gene TRBV6-1 combines with J gene TRBJ2-7; TRBD2 aligns across 8 bases. The CDR3 runs 16 residues. V lost 2 bases and J lost 6; bases outside the gene matches: 12. The V gene's germline CDR1 is MNHNS and CDR2 SASEGT. The CDR3 DNA sequence: TGTGCCAGCAGTGAATTCGGGGGGGCCTATTCTCGCGAGCAGTACTTC. It specifies CASSEFGGAYSREQYF.

This chain connects TRBV6-1 to TRBJ2-3, with 11 bases identical to TRBD2. Looked up from germline, CDR1 is MNHNS and CDR2 is SASEGT. With 4 bases clipped from V and 0 bases from J, the junction kept 6 bases outside the gene matches. This CDR3 contains 17 residues. The CDR3, as DNA: TGTGCCAGCAGTGCGGGACTAGCGGCCATCAGCACAGATACGCAGTATTTT. Translated, it gives CASSAGLAAISTDTQYF.

V gene TRBV10-2 combines with J gene TRBJ2-3; D may be TRBD2 (7 bases). The germline V and J ends were trimmed by 8 bases and 2 bases, with 23 bases remaining between them. The V gene's germline CDR1 is WSHSY and CDR2 SAAADI. This CDR3 spans 17 amino acids. Here the CDR3 reads CASLLGWGGRDTDTQYF. DNA for the CDR3: TGCGCCAGCCTACTGGGATGGGGGGGGCGGGACACAGATACGCAGTATTTT.

The chain links TRBV19 to TRBJ1-5; D perhaps matches TRBD1 (5 bases). V shed 4 bases and J shed 3 bases, with 13 bases lying between them. CDR1 and CDR2 from the germline V gene are LNHDA and SQIVND (reference sequence). The CDR3 sequence is 15 residues long. In DNA form, the CDR3 reads TGTGCCAGTAGTAGAGAAGGGGCTGCCAATCAGCCCCAGCATTTT. It yields the protein CASSREGAANQPQHF. Combining the CDR3 with reference TRBV19 and TRBJ1-5 gives the whole variable domain DGGITQSPKYLFRKEGQNVTLSCEQNLNHDAMYWYRQDPGQGLRLIYYSQIVNDFQKGDIAEGYSVSREKKESFPLTVTSAQKNPTAFYLCASSREGAANQPQHFGDGTRLSIL.

J is TRBJ2-1 and V is TRBV27; D possibly corresponds to TRBD2 (7 bases). Germline CDR1 MNHEY, CDR2 SMNVEV (reference sequence). Deletions cut 4 bases from V and 12 bases from J, with 31 bases between. This CDR3 has 18 amino acids. The CDR3: CASSSPLRGRGPSNPQFF. The CDR3 nucleotides read TGTGCCAGCAGTTCTCCATTGAGGGGGAGGGGTCCCTCCAACCCGCAGTTCTTC.

This sequence joins TRBV6-1 and TRBJ1-1, with D unclear. The V end was cut by 6 bases, the J end by 11 bases, with 7 bases between. This CDR3 comprises 9 residues. Looked up from germline, CDR1 is MNHNS and CDR2 is SASEGT. The CDR3 nucleotides are TGTGCCAGCAGCCGCGGGGCTTTCTTT. Amino acid sequence: CASSRGAFF.

V is TRBV15 and J is TRBJ2-1; D might be TRBD1 (5 bases). Trimming removed 0 bases from V and 6 bases from J, with 12 bases in between. The CDR3 extends over 15 amino acids. Germline V gene data show CDR1 as LNHNV and CDR2 as YYDKDF (reference sequence). The CDR3 nucleotides are TGTGCCACCAGCAGAGATTTGCAGGGTTCCAATGAGCAGTTCTTC. Its protein is CATSRDLQGSNEQFF.

This chain connects TRBV4-1 to TRBJ1-6; D ambiguous. The length of the CDR3 is 16 residues. V lost 1 base to trimming and J lost 2 bases, with 9 bases between them. Germline values: CDR1 MGHRA, CDR2 YSYEKL. CDR3 loop: CASSQGSTAYNSPLHF. The CDR3 nucleotides are TGCGCCAGCAGCCAAGGAAGCACAGCCTATAATTCACCCCTCCACTTT.

The chain uses TRBV9 and TRBJ1-1; D gene unclear. Germline V gene data show CDR1 as SGDLS and CDR2 as YYNGEE. V lost 3 bases to trimming and J lost 0 bases, with 12 bases between them. The CDR3 extends over 15 amino acids. The CDR3 protein is CASSASGTLNTEAFF. CDR3 nucleotide sequence: TGTGCCAGCAGCGCATCAGGAACCTTGAACACTGAAGCTTTCTTT.